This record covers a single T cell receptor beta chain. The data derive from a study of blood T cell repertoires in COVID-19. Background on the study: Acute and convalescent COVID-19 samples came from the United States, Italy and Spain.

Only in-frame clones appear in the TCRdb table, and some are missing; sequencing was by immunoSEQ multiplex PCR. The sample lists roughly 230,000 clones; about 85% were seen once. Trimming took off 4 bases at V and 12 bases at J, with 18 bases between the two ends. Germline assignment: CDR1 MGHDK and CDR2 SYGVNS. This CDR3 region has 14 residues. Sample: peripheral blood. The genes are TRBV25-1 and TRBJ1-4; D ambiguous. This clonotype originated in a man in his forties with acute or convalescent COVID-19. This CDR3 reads CASSGEGRYGELFF. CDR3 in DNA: TGTGCCAGCAGTGGTGAGGGAAGGTATGGGGAACTGTTTTTT.